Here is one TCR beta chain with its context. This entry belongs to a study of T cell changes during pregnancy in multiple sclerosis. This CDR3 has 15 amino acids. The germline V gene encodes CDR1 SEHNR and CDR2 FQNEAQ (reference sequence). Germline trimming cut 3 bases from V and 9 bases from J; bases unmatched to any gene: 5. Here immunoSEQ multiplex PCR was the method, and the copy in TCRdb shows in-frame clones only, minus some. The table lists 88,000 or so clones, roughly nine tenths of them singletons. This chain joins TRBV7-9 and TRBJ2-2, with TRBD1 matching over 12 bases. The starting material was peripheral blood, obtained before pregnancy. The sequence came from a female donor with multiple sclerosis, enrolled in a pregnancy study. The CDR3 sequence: CASSLGQGATRELFF. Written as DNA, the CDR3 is TGTGCCAGCAGCTTGGGACAGGGGGCAACCCGGGAGCTGTTTTTT.